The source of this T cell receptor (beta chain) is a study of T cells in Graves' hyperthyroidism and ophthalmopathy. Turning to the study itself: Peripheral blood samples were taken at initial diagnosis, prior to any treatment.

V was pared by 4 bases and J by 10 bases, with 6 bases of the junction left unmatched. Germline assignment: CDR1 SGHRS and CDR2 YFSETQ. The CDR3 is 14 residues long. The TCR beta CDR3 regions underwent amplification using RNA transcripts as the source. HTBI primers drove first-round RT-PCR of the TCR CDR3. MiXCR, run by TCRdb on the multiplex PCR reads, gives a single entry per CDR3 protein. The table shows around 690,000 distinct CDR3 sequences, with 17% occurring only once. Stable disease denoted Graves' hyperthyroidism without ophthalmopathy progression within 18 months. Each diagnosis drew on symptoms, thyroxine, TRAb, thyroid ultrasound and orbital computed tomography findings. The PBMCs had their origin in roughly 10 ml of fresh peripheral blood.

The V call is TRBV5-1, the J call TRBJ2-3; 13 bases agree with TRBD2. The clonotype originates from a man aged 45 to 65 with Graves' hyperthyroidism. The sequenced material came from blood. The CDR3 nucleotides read TGCGCCAGCAGCCCGGGACTAGCGGGAAGTCCGCAGTATTTT. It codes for CASSPGLAGSPQYF.